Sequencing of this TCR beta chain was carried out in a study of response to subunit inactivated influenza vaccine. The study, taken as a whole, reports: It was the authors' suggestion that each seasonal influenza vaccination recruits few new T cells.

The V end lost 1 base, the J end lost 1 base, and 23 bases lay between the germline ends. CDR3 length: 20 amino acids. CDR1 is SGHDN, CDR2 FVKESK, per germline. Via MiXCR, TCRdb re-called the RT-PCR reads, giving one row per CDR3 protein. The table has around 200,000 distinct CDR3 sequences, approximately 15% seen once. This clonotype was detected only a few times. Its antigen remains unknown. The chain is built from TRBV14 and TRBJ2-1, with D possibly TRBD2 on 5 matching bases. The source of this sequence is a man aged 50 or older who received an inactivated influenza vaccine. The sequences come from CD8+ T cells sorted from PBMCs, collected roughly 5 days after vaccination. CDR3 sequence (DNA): TGTGCCAGCAGCCAAGGAGGGTTAGCGTATATCTCTATGTCCTACAATGAGCAGTTCTTC. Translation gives CASSQGGLAYISMSYNEQFF.